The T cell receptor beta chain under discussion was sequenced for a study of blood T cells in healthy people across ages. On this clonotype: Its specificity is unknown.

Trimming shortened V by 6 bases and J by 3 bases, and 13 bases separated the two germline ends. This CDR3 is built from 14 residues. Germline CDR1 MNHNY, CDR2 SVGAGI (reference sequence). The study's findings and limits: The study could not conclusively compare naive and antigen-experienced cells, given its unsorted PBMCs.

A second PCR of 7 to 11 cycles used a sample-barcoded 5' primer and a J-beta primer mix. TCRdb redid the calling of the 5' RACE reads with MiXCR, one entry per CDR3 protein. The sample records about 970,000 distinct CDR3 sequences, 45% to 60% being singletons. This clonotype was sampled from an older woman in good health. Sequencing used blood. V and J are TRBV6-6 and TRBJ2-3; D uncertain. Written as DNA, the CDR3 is TGTGCCAGCAGGAGCCGGCAGGAAACAGATACGCAGTATTTT. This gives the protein CASRSRQETDTQYF.